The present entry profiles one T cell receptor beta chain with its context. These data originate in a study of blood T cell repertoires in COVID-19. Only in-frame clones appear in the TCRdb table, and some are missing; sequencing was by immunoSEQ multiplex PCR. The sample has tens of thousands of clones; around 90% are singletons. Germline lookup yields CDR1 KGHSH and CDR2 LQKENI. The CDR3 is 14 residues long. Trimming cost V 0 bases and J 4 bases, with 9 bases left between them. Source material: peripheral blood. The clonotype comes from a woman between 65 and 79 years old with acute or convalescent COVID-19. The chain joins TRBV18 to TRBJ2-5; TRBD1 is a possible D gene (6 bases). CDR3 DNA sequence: TGTGCCAGCTCACCACCGTCACAGGGAGAGACCCAGTACTTC. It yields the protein CASSPPSQGETQYF.